What follows describes a single T cell receptor beta chain. Its antigen remains unknown. This entry belongs to a study of T cell repertoires in cytomegalovirus infection. Study details: Well-studied HLA-B-restricted CMV epitopes were used in the study alongside recently identified HLA-C-restricted ones. Shared public TCR beta signatures pointed to both CMV infection and a matching HLA type.

TCRdb re-derived calls from the reads in MiXCR, one entry per CDR3 protein. The table records approximately 110,000 distinct CDR3 sequences, around 32% of them present only once. The CDR3 totals 13 residues. CDR1 is MNHNS and CDR2 is SASEGT in the germline V gene. The V and J ends lost 5 bases and 5 bases, in that order; junction bases with no gene match: 2. Study-level results: Of the TCR beta families, the public ones yielded a cumulative frequency that identified carriers of CMV plus the relevant HLA. The ex vivo response showed dominance by HLA-C-restricted CMV-specific TCR beta clonotypes.

The V gene is TRBV6-1, the J gene TRBJ2-1; TRBD2 agrees at 8 bases. The clonotype originates from a human donor in good health (CMV status not recorded). Some clones in this sample may be carry-over from other donors' samples. The specimen comprised CD8+ T cells from cultured PBMCs, sampled from culture after CMV antigen stimulation. The CDR3: CASSYSGDNEQFF. DNA for the CDR3: TGTGCCAGCAGTTATAGCGGGGACAATGAGCAGTTCTTC.